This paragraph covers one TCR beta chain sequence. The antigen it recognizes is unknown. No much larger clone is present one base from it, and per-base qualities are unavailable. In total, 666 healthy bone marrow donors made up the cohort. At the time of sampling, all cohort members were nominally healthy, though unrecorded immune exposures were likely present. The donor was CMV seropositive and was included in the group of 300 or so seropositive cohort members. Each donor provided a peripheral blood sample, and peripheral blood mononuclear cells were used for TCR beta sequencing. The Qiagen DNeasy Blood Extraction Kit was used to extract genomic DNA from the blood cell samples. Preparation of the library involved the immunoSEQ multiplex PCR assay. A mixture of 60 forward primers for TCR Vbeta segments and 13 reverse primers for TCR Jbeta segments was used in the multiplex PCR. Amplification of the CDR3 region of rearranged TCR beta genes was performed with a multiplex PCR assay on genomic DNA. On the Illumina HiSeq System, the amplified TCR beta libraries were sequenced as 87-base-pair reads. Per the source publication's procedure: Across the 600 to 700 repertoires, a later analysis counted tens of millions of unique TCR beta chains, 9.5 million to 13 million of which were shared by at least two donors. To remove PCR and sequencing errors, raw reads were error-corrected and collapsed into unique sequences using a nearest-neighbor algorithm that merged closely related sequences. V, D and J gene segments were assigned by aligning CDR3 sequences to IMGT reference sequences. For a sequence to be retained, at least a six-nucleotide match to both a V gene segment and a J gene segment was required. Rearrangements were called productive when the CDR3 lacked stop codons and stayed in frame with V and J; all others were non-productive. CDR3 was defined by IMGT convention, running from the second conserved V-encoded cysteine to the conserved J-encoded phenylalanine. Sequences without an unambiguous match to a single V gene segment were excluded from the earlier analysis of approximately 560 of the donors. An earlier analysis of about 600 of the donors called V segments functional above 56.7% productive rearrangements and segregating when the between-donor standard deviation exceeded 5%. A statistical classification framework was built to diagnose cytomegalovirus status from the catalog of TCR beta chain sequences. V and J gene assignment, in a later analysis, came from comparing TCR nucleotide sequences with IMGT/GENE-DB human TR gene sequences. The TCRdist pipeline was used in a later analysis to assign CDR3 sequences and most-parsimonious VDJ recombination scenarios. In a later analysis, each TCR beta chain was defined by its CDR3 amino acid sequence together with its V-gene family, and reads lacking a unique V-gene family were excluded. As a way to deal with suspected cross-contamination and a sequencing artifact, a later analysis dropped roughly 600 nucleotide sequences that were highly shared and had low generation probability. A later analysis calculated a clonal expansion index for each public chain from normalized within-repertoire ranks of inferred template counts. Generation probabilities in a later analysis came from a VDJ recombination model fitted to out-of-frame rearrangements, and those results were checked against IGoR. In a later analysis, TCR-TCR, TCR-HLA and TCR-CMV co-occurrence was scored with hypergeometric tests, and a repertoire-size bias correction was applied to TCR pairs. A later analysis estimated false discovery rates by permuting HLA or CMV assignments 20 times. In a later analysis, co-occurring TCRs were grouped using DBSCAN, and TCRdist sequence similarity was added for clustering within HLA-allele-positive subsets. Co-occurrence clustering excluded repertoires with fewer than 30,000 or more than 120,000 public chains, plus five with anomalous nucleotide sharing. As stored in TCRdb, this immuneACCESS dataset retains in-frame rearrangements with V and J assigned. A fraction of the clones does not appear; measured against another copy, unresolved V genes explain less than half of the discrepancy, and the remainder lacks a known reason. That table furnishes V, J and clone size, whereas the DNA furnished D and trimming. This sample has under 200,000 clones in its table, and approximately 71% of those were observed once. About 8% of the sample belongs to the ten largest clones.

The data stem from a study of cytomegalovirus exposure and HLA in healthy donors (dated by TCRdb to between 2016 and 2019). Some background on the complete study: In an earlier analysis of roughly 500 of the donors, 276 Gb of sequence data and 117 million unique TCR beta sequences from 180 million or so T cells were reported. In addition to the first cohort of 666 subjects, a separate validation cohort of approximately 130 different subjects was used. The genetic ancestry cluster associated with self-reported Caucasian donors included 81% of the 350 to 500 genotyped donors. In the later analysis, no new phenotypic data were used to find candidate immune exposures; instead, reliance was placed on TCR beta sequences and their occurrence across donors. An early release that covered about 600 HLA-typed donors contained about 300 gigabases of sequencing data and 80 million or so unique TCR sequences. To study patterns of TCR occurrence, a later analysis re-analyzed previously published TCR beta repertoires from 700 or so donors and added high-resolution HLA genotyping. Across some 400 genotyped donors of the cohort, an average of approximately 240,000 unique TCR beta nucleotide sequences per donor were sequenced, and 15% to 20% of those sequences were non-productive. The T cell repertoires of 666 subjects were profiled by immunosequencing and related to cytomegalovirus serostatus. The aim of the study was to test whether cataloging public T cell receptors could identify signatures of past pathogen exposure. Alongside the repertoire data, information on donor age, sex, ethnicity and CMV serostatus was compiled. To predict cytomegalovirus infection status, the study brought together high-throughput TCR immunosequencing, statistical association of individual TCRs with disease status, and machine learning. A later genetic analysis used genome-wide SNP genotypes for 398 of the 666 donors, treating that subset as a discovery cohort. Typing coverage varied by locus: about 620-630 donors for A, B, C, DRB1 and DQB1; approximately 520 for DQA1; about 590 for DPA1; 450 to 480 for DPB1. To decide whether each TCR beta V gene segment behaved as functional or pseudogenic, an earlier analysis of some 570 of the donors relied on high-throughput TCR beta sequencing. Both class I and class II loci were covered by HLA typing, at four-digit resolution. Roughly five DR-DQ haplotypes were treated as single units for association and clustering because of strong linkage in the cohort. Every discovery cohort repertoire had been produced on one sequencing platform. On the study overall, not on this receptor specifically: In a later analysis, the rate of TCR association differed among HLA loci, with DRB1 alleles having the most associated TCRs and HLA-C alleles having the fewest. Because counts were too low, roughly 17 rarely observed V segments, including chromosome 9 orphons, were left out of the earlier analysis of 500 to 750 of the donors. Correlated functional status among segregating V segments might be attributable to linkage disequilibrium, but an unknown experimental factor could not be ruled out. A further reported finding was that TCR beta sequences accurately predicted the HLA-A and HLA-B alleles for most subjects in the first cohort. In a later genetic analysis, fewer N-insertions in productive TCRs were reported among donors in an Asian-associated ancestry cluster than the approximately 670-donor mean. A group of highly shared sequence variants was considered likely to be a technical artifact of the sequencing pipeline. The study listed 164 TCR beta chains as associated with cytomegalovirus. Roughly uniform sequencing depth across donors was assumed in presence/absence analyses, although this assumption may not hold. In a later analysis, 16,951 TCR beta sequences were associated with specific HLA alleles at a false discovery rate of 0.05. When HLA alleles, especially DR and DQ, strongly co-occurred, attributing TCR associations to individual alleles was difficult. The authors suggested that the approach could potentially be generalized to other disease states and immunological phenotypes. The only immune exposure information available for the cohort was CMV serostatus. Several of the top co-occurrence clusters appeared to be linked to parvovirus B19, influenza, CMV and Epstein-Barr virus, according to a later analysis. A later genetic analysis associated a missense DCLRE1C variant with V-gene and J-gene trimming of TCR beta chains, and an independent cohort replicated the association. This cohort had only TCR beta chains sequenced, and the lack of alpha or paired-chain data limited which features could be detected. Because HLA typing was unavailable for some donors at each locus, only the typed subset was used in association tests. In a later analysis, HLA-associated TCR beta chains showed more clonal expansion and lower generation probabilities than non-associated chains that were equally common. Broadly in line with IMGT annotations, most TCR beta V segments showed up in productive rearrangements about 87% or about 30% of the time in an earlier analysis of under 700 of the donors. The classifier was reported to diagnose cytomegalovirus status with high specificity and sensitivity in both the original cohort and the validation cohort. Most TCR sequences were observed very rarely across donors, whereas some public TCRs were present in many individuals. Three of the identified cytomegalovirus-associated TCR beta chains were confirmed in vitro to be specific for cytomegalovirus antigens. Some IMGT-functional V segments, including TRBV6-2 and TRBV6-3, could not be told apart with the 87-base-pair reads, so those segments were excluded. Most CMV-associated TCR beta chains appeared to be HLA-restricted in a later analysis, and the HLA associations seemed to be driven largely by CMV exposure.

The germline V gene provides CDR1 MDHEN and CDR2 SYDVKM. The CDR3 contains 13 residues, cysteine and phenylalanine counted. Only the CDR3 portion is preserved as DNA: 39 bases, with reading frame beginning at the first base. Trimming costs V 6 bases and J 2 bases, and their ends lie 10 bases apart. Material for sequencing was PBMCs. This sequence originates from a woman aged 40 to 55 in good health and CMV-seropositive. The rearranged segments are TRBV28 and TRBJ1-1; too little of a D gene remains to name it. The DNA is TGTGCCAGCAGACAGATTTTTAACACTGAAGCTTTCTTT. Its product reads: CASRQIFNTEAFF. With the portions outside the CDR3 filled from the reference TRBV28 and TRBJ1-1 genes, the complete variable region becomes DVKVTQSSRYLVKRTGEKVFLECVQDMDHENMFWYRQDPGLGLRLIYFSYDVKMKEKGDIPEGYSVSREKKERFSLILESASTNQTSMYLCASRQIFNTEAFFGQGTRLTVV.